The clone carrying this T cell receptor beta chain was seen ten or more times. Its specificity is not known. This sample is drawn from a study of T cells after posttransplantation cyclophosphamide. Study results and caveats: TRB overlap between skin or GI tissue T cells and blood was limited. TRB clonality was highly associated with recipient CMV seropositivity and reactivation. Later blood repertoires were often dominated by clones from the donor CD8+ memory compartment.

Clones were sequenced by immunoSEQ multiplex PCR, and TCRdb holds only the in-frame ones, with some missing. In total the sample includes about 14,000 clones, none of them seen once. A marrow graft followed busulfan-fludarabine conditioning, with cyclophosphamide on days +3 and +4. The CDR3 spans 13 residues. V gave up 5 bases and J gave up 4 bases, with 12 bases separating them. The germline CDR1 and CDR2 sequences are SGHTA and FQGNSA. Material: PBMCs, obtained approximately 1,200 days after allogeneic stem cell transplant with posttransplant cyclophosphamide. The chain uses TRBV7-2 and TRBJ2-7, with D possibly being TRBD1 (6 bases). The sequence came from a female patient between 40 and 50 years old who received an allogeneic stem cell transplant from a related donor, was CMV-positive, and had no GVHD. Some T cells may have originated in the graft donor. The CDR3 coding sequence is TGTGCCAGCAGCCCGAGCCAGGGGTACGAGCAGTACTTC. Translation: CASSPSQGYEQYF. The full variable domain, completed using reference TRBV7-2 and TRBJ2-7, is GAGVSQSPSNKVTEKGKDVELRCDPISGHTALYWYRQSLGQGLEFLIYFQGNSAPDKSGLPSDRFSAERTGGSVSTLTIQRTQQEDSAVYLCASSPSQGYEQYFGPGTRLTVT.